The 11 T cell receptor beta chains presented below share a single source sample, sequenced in a study of blood T cell repertoires in COVID-19. Profiled with immunoSEQ multiplex PCR; TCRdb holds only in-frame clones, not every one. The table lists fewer than 250,000 clones, about 88% of them singletons. Sequencing was performed on peripheral blood. The receptor set was obtained from a man between 40 and 49 years old with acute or convalescent COVID-19.

The CDR3 is CASSLAETQYF. The DNA for the CDR3 is TGTGCCAGCAGCTTGGCAGAGACCCAGTACTTC. The chain recombines TRBV11-2 with TRBJ2-5, with D hard to call. This CDR3 is built from 11 residues. V lost 3 bases and J lost 4, with 3 bases in between. Germline loops: CDR1 SGHAT, CDR2 FQNNGV.

The chain joins TRBV1 to TRBJ2-5; the table assigns TRBD1, which was not confirmed against the DNA. TRBV1 is deemed a pseudogene. This CDR3 is built from 17 residues. This chain's CDR3 is CTSSQALRKGDPETQYF. For the CDR3, the DNA is TGCACCAGCAGCCAAGCCCTCCGAAAGGGGGACCCGGAGACCCAGTACTTC.

This rearrangement joins TRBV7-2 to TRBJ1-5; D ambiguous. This CDR3 region has 14 residues. CDR1 and CDR2 (germline): SGHTA, FQGNSA. Trimming left V 6 bases short and J 4 bases short, with 13 bases between. In nucleotides, the CDR3 is TGTGCCAGCAGTTCCCGACGGGAAAATCAGCCCCAGCATTTT. Translation gives CASSSRRENQPQHF.

The V and J genes are TRBV21-1 and TRBJ1-4; the table's D gene call, TRBD1, was not cross checked with the DNA. TRBV21-1 is an annotated pseudogene. The CDR3 is 12 residues long. CDR3 sequence (DNA): TGTGCCAGCGGGCGACAGGGTGAAAAACTGTTTTTT. Translating it yields CASGRQGEKLFF.

The chain is built from TRBV27 and TRBJ2-5; perhaps TRBD1 as D (6 bases). Germline CDR1 and CDR2: MNHEY and SMNVEV (reference sequence). V lost 6 bases and J lost 5, with 22 bases in between. CDR3 length: 16 amino acids. DNA for the CDR3: TGTGCCAGCAGCCGCCGTTCTTATGACAGGTCGGAGACCCAGTACTTC. Protein: CASSRRSYDRSETQYF.

The genes are TRBV27 and TRBJ2-2; tentative D call: TRBD1 (6 bases). Germline-derived CDR1 and CDR2 are MNHEY and SMNVEV (reference sequence). The length of the CDR3 is 16 residues. Trimming removed 6 bases from V and 0 bases from J, with 14 bases in between. The CDR3: CASRRTGTSNTGELFF. In DNA, the CDR3 is TGTGCCAGCAGACGCACAGGGACATCGAACACCGGGGAGCTGTTTTTT.

CDR3 sequence (DNA): TGTGCCAGCAGTTACTCGGCCCCGGGTACGCAGTATTTT. Translation gives CASSYSAPGTQYF. The rearrangement uses TRBV6-5 and TRBJ2-3; D not resolved. V lost 0 bases, J lost 8 bases, and 9 bases lay in between. This CDR3 is 13 amino acids long. Germline V gene lookup returns CDR1 MNHEY and CDR2 SVGAGI.

This chain joins TRBV7-6 and TRBJ2-5; the match to TRBD2 covers 15 bases. The ends lost 4 bases at V and 7 bases at J; junction bases unmatched: 7. The CDR3 sequence is 16 residues long. The germline CDR1 and CDR2 sequences are SGHVS and FNYEAQ. The CDR3 reads CASSSGLAGGRGTQYF. The CDR3 DNA reads as TGTGCCAGCAGCTCCGGACTAGCGGGGGGGCGGGGGACCCAGTACTTC.

Remarks on this clone: Other DNA sequences of this sample code for an identical CDR3. The J gene is TRBJ2-3, the V gene TRBV9; D is undetermined. The germline CDR1 and CDR2 sequences are SGDLS and YYNGEE. V was clipped by 4 bases and J by 0 bases, with 3 bases between them. The CDR3 is made up of 12 amino acids. The CDR3 spells CASSLSTDTQYF. CDR3 in DNA: TGTGCCAGCAGCTTAAGCACAGATACGCAGTATTTT.

This clone was counted only a few times. The V and J genes are TRBV3-1 (or the pseudogene TRBV3-2) and TRBJ1-1; 7 bases line up with TRBD1. This CDR3 region has 13 residues. Losses at the gene ends were 4 bases for V and 8 bases for J; bases not matched to a gene: 7. Looked up from germline, CDR1 is LGHDT and CDR2 is YNNKEL (reference sequence). The CDR3 is CASSLNRGAEAFF. The CDR3 DNA sequence: TGTGCCAGCAGCCTTAACAGGGGAGCCGAAGCTTTCTTT.

The chain carries TRBV4-2 and TRBJ1-4; no clear D. Germline assignment: CDR1 LGHNA and CDR2 YNFKEQ. CDR3 length equals 16 residues. Trimming left V 1 base short and J 0 bases short, with 9 bases between. CDR3 nucleotide sequence: TGTGCCAGCAGCCAAGCGGGCGGGGCAACTAATGAAAAACTGTTTTTT. Protein: CASSQAGGATNEKLFF.